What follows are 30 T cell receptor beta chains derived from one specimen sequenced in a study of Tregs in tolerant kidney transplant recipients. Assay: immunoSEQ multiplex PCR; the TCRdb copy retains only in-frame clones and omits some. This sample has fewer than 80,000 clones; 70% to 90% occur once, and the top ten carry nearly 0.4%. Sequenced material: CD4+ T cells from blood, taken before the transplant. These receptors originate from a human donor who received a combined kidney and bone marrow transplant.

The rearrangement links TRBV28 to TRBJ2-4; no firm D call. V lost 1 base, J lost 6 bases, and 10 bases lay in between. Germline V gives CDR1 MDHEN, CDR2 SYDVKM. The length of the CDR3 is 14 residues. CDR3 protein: CASSLSGSPNIQYF. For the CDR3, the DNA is TGTGCCAGCAGTTTATCAGGCAGTCCAAACATTCAGTACTTC.

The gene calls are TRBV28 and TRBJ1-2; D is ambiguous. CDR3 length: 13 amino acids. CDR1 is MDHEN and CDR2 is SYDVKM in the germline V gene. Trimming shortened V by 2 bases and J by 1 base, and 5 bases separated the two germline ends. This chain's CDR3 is CASSLTDNYGYTF. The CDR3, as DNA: TGTGCCAGCAGTTTAACAGATAACTATGGCTACACCTTC.

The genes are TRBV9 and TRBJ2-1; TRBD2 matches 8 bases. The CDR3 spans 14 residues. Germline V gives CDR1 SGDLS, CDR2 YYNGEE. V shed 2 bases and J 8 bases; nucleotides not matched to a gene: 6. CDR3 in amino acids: CASSVSGSGDEQFF. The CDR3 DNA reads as TGTGCCAGCAGCGTGAGCGGGAGTGGCGATGAGCAGTTCTTC.

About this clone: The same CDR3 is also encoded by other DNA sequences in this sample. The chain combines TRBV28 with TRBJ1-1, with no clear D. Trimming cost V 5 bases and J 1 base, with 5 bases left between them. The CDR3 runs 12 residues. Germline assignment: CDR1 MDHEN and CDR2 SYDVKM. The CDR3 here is CASSRGNTEAFF. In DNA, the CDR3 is TGTGCCAGCAGTCGGGGGAACACTGAAGCTTTCTTT. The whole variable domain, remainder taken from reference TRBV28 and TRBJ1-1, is DVKVTQSSRYLVKRTGEKVFLECVQDMDHENMFWYRQDPGLGLRLIYFSYDVKMKEKGDIPEGYSVSREKKERFSLILESASTNQTSMYLCASSRGNTEAFFGQGTRLTVV.

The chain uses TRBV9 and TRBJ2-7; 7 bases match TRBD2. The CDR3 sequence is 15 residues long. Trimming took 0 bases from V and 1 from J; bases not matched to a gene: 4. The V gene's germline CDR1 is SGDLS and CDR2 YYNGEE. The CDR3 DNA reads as TGTGCCAGCAGCGTAGGCCTAGCGGATTCCTACGAGCAGTACTTC. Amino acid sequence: CASSVGLADSYEQYF.

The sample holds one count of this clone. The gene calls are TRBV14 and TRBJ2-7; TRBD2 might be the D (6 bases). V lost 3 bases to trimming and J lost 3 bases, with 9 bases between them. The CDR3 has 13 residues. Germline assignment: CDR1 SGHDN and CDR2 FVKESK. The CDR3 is CASSQGGSYEQYF. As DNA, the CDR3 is TGTGCCAGCAGCCAGGGGGGTAGCTACGAGCAGTACTTC. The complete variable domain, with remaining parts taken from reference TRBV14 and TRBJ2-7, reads EAGVTQFPSHSVIEKGQTVTLRCDPISGHDNLYWYRRVMGKEIKFLLHFVKESKQDESGMPNNRFLAERTGGTYSTLKVQPAELEDSGVYFCASSQGGSYEQYFGPGTRLTVT.

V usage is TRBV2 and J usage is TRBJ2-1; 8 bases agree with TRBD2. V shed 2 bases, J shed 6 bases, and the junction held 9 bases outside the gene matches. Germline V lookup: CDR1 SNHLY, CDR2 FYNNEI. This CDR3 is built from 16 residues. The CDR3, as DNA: TGTGCCAGCAGTGAAATGGGAGCGGGAGTTCCCAATGAGCAGTTCTTC. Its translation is CASSEMGAGVPNEQFF.

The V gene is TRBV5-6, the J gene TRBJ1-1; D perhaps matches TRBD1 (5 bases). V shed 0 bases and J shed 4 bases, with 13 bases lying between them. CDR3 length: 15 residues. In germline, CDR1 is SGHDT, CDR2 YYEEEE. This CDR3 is CASSLGPGLATEAFF. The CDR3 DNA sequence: TGTGCCAGCAGCTTGGGTCCAGGGTTGGCCACTGAAGCTTTCTTT.

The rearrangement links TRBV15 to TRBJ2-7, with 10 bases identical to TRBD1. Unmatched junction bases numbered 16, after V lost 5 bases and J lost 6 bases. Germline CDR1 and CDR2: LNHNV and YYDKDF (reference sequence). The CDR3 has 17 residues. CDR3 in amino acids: CATSAPGTGVLFSEQYF. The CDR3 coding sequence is TGTGCCACCAGCGCCCCCGGGACAGGGGTTTTATTTAGCGAGCAGTACTTC. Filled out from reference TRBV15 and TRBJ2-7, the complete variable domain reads DAMVIQNPRYQVTQFGKPVTLSCSQTLNHNVMYWYQQKSSQAPKLLFHYYDKDFNNEADTPDNFQSRRPNTSFCFLDIRSPGLGDTAMYLCATSAPGTGVLFSEQYFGPGTRLTVT.

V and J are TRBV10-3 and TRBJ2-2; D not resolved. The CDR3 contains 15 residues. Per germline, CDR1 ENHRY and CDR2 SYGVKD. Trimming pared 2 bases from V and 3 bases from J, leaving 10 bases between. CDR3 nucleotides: TGTGCCATCAGTGAGCCGCTCCAGGACACCGGGGAGCTGTTTTTT. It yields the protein CAISEPLQDTGELFF.

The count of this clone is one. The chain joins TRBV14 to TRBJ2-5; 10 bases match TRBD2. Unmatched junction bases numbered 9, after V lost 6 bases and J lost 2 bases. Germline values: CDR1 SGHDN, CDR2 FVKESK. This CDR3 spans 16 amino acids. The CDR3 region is CASSKGLAVLQETQYF. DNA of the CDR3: TGTGCCAGCAGTAAAGGACTAGCGGTACTGCAAGAGACCCAGTACTTC.

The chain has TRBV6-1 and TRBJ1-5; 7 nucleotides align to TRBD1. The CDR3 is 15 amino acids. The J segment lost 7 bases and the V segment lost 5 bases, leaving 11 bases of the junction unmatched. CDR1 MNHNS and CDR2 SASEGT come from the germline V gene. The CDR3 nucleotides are TGTGCCAGCAGTAAGCGACAGGGATTGGGACAGCCCCAGCATTTT. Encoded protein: CASSKRQGLGQPQHF.

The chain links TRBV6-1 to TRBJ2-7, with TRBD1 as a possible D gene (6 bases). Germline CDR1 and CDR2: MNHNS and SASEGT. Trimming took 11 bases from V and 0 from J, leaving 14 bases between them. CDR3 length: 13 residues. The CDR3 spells CAGAQGSSYEQYF. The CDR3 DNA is TGTGCCGGCGCTCAGGGGAGCTCCTACGAGCAGTACTTC.

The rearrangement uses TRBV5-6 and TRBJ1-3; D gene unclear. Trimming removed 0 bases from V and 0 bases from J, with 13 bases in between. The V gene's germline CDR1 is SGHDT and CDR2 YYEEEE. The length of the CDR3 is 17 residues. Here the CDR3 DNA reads TGTGCCAGCAGCTTGGACGGCATCTTAGCCTCTGGAAACACCATATATTTT. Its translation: CASSLDGILASGNTIYF. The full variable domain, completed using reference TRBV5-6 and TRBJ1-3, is DAGVTQSPTHLIKTRGQQVTLRCSPKSGHDTVSWYQQALGQGPQFIFQYYEEEERQRGNFPDRFSGHQFPNYSSELNVNALLLGDSALYLCASSLDGILASGNTIYFGEGSWLTVV.

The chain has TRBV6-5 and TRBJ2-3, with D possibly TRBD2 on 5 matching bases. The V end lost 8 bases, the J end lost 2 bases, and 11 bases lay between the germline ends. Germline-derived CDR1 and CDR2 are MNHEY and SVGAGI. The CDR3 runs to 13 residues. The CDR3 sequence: CASASGSTDTQYF. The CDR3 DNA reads TGTGCCAGCGCGTCGGGGTCCACAGATACGCAGTATTTT.

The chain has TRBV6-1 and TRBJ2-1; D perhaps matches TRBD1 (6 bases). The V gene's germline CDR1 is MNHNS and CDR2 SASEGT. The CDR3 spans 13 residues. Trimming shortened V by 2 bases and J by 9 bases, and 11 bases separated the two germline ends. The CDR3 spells CASSESGAGEQFF. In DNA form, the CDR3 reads TGTGCCAGCAGTGAATCAGGGGCCGGTGAGCAGTTCTTC.

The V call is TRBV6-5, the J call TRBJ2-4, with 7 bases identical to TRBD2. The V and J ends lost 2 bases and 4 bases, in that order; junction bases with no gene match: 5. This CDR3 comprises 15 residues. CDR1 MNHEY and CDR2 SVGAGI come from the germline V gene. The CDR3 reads CASSYIDGGKNIQYF. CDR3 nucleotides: TGTGCCAGCAGTTACATCGACGGGGGGAAAAACATTCAGTACTTC.

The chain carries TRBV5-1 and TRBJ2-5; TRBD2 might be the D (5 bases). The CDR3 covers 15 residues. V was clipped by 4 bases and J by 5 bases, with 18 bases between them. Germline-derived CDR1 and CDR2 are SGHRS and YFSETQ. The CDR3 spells CASSRGGSWKETQYF. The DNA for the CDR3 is TGCGCCAGCAGCCGCGGCGGGTCGTGGAAGGAGACCCAGTACTTC.

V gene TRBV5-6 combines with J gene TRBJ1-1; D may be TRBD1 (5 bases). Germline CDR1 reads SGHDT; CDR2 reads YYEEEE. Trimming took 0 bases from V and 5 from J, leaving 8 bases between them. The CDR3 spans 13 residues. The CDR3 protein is CASSLAGRTEAFF. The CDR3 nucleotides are TGTGCCAGCAGCTTGGCAGGGCGAACTGAAGCTTTCTTT.

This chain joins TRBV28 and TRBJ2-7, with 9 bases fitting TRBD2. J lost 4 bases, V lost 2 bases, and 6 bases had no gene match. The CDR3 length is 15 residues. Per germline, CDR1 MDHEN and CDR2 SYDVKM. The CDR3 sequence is CASSLGGRAVYEQYF. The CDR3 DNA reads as TGTGCCAGCAGTTTAGGCGGGAGGGCCGTTTACGAGCAGTACTTC.

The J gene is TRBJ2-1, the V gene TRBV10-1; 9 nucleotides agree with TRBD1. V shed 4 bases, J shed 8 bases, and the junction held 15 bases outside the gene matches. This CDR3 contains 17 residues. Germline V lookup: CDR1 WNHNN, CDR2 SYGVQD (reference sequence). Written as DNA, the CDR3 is TGCGCCAGCAGTGCTACAGGGGGCTCCAACTTAGGGTATGAGCAGTTCTTC. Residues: CASSATGGSNLGYEQFF.

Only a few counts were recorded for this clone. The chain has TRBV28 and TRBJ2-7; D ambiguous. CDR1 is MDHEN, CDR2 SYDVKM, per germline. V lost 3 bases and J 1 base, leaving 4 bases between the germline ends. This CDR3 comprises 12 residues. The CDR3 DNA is TGTGCCAGCAGTTTCGGGTCCTACGAGCAGTACTTC. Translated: CASSFGSYEQYF. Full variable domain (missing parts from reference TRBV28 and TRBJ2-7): DVKVTQSSRYLVKRTGEKVFLECVQDMDHENMFWYRQDPGLGLRLIYFSYDVKMKEKGDIPEGYSVSREKKERFSLILESASTNQTSMYLCASSFGSYEQYFGPGTRLTVT.

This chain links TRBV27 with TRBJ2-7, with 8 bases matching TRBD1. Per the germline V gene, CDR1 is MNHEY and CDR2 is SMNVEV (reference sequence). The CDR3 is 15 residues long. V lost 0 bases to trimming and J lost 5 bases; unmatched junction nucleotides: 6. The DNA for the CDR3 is TGTGCCAGCAGTTTATCATACTCAGGGGGCCACGAGCAGTACTTC. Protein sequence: CASSLSYSGGHEQYF.

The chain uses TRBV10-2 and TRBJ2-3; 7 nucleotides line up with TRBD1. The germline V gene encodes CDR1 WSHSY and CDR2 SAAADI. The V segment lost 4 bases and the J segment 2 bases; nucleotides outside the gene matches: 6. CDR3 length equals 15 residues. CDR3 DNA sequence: TGCGCCAGCAGTGGAATGGGACAGCCCACAGATACGCAGTATTTT. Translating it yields CASSGMGQPTDTQYF.

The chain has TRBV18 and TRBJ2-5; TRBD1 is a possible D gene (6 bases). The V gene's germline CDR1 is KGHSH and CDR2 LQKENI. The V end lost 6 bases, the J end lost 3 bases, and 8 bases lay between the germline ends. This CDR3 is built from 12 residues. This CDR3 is CASSNREETQYF. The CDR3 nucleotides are TGTGCCAGCTCTAACAGGGAAGAGACCCAGTACTTC.

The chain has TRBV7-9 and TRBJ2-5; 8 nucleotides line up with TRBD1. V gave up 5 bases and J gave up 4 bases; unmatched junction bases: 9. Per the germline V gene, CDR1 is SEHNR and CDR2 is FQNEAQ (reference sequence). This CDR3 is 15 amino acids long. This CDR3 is CASSPLRGRGETQYF. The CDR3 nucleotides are TGTGCCAGCAGCCCTCTCAGGGGGCGAGGAGAGACCCAGTACTTC.

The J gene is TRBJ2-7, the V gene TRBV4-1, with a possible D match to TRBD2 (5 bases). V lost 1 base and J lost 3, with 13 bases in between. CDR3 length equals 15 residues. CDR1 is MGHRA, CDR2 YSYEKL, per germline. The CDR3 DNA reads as TGCGCCAGCAGCCAAGGGGAGACACAGATCTACGAGCAGTACTTC. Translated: CASSQGETQIYEQYF.

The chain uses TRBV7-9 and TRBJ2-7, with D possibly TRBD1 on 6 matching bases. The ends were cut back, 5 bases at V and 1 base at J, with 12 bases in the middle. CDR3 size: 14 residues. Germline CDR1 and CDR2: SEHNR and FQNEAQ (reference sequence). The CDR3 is CASSITGNSYEQYF. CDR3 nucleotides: TGTGCCAGCAGCATAACAGGGAATTCCTACGAGCAGTACTTC.

The CDR3 loop reads CASSRGLAGGPADTQYF. DNA of the CDR3: TGCGCCAGCAGCAGGGGACTAGCGGGAGGGCCCGCAGATACGCAGTATTTT. The rearrangement joins TRBV4-1 to TRBJ2-3; the match to TRBD2 covers 16 bases. V was pared by 5 bases and J by 4 bases, with 6 bases of the junction left unmatched. The CDR3 extends over 17 amino acids. CDR1 and CDR2 (germline): MGHRA, YSYEKL.

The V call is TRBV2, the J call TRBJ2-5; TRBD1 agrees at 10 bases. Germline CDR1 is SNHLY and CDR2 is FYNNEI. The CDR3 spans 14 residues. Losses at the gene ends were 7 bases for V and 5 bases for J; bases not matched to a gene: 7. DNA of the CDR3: TGTGCCAGCACCCGAAGACAGGGGGCGGAGACCCAGTACTTC. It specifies CASTRRQGAETQYF.